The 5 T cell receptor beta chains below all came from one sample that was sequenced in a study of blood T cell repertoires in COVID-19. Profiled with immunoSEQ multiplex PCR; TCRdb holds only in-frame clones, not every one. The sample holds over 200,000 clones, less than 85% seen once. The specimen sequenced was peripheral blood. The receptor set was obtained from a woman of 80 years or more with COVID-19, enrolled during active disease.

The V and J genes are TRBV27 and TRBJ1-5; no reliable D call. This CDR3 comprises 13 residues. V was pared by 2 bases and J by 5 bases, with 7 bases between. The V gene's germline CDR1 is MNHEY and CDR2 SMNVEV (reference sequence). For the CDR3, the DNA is TGTGCCAGCAGTTTACGGGAGGATCAGCCCCAGCATTTT. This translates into CASSLREDQPQHF.

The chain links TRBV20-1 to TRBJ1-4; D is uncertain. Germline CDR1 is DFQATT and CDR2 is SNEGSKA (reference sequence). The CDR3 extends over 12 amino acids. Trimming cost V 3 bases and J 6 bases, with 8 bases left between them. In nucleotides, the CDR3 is TGCAGTGCTAGTGGGAGAGATGAAAAACTGTTTTTT. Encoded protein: CSASGRDEKLFF.

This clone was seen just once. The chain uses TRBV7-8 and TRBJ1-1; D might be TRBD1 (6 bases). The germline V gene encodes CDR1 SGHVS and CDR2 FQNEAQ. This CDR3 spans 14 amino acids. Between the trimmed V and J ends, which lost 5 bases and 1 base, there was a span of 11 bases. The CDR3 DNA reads TGTGCCAGCAGCCACCGGGACAAGAACACTGAAGCTTTCTTT. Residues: CASSHRDKNTEAFF.

Written as DNA, the CDR3 is TGTGCCAGCAGCACGGGACAACTGACTGAAGCTTTCTTT. Protein sequence: CASSTGQLTEAFF. The chain uses TRBV11-3 and TRBJ1-1, with D maybe TRBD1 (6 bases). Germline CDR1 SGHNT, CDR2 YENEEA. Trimming took off 5 bases at V and 5 bases at J, with 12 bases between the two ends. The CDR3 sequence is 13 residues long. The full variable domain, completed using reference TRBV11-3 and TRBJ1-1, is EAGVVQSPRYKIIEKKQPVAFWCNPISGHNTLYWYLQNLGQGPELLIRYENEEAVDDSQLPKDRFSAERLKGVDSTLKIQPAELGDSAVYLCASSTGQLTEAFFGQGTRLTVV.

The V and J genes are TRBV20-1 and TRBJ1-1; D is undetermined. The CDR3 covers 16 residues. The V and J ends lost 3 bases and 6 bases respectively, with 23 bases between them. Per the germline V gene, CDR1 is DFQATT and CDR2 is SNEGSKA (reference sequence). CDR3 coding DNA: TGCAGTGCTAGTCGCGTTCCCCTGGCGCCTCAGGCTGAAGCTTTCTTT. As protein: CSASRVPLAPQAEAFF.